This T cell receptor (beta chain) was profiled in a study of cytotoxic CD8 clonotypes in ibrutinib-treated CLL. Study at large: Among responders, approximately 24 were partial and 2 complete; after median around 68 months, 14 stayed remitted and roughly 12 progressed. General study points: The study found public clonotypes uncommon, contracting or stable on treatment. Sustained-remission and progressing patients were not sampled at matched times.

With respect to this clone: Its target is not known.

Frozen PBMC stocks contributed around 1.8 micrograms of genomic DNA to the TCR beta libraries. This table comes from immunoSEQ multiplex PCR, and its TCRdb copy is limited to in-frame clones, with some not included. The sample has 150,000 to 200,000 clones, about 88% seen once. Unmatched junction bases numbered 9, after V lost 8 bases and J lost 7 bases. Germline loops: CDR1 LNHDA, CDR2 SQIVND (reference sequence). The CDR3 length is 13 residues. The sequencing here drew on PBMCs, taken at disease progression, from a patient treated with ibrutinib. The clonotype comes from a human donor with chronic lymphocytic leukemia. V gene TRBV19 combines with J gene TRBJ1-2, with 8 bases aligning to TRBD1. CDR3 protein: CASAGTGVFGYTF. CDR3 coding DNA: TGTGCCAGTGCCGGGACAGGCGTTTTTGGCTACACCTTC.